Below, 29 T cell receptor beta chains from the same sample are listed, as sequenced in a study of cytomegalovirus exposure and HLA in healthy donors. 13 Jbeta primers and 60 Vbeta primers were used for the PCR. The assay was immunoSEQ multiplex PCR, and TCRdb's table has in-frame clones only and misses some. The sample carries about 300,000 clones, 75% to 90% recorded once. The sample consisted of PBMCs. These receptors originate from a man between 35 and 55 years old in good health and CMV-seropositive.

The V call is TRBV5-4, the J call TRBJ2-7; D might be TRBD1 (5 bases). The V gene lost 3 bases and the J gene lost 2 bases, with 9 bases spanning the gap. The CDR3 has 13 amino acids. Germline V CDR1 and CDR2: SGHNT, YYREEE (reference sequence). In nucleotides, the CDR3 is TGTGCCAGCAGCTGGGGCAGCCCCTACGAGCAGTACTTC. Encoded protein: CASSWGSPYEQYF. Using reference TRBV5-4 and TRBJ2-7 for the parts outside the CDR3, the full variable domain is ETGVTQSPTHLIKTRGQQVTLRCSSQSGHNTVSWYQQALGQGPQFIFQYYREEENGRGNFPPRFSGLQFPNYSSELNVNALELDDSALYLCASSWGSPYEQYFGPGTRLTVT.

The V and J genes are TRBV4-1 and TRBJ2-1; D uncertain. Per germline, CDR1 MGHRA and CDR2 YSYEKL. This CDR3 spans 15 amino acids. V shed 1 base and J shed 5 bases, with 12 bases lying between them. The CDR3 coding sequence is TGCGCCAGCAGCCAAGCGGGTGACGGAGACAATGAGCAGTTCTTC. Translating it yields CASSQAGDGDNEQFF.

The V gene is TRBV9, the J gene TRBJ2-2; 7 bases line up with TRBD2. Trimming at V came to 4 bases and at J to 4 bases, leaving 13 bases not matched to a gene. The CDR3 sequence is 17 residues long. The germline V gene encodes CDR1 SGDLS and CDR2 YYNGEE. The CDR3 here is CASSPAGGSWGTGELFF. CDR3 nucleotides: TGTGCCAGCAGCCCCGCCGGGGGGAGTTGGGGCACCGGGGAGCTGTTTTTT.

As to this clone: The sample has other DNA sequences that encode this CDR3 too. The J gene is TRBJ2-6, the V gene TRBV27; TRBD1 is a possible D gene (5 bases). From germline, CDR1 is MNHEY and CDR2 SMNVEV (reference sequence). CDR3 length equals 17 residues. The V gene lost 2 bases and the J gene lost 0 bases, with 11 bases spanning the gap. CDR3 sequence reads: CASSLRQGYSGANVLTF. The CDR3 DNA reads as TGTGCCAGCAGTTTAAGGCAGGGATACTCTGGGGCCAACGTCCTGACTTTC.

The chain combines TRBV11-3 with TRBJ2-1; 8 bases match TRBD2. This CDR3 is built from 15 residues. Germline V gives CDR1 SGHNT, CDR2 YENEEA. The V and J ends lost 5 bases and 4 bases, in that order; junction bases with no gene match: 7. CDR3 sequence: CASSTRVAGYNEQFF. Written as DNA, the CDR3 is TGTGCCAGCAGCACCCGGGTAGCGGGGTACAATGAGCAGTTCTTC. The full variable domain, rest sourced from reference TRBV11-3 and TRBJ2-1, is EAGVVQSPRYKIIEKKQPVAFWCNPISGHNTLYWYLQNLGQGPELLIRYENEEAVDDSQLPKDRFSAERLKGVDSTLKIQPAELGDSAVYLCASSTRVAGYNEQFFGPGTRLTVL.

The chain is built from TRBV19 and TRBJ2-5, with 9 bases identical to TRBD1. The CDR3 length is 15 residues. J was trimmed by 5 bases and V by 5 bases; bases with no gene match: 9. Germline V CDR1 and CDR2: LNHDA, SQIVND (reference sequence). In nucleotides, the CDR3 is TGTGCCAGTAGTGCGACCGGGACAGGGAGGGAGACCCAGTACTTC. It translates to CASSATGTGRETQYF.

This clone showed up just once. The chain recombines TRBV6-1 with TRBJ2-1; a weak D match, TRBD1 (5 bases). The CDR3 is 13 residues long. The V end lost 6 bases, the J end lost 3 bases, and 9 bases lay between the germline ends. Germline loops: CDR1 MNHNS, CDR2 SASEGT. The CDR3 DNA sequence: TGTGCCAGCAGCTTTGACAGCTACAATGAGCAGTTCTTC. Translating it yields CASSFDSYNEQFF.

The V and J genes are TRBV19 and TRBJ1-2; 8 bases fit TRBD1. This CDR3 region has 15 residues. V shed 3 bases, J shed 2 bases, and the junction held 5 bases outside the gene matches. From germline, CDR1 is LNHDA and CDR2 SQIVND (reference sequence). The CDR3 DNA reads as TGTGCCAGTAGTATGGCGACAGGGGCCAACTATGGCTACACCTTC. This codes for CASSMATGANYGYTF.

CDR3 amino acids: CASNIRGQGDGYTF. The DNA for the CDR3 is TGTGCCAGCAACATCCGCGGACAGGGAGATGGCTACACCTTC. The chain combines TRBV7-2 with TRBJ1-2; 8 nucleotides agree with TRBD1. Germline V lookup: CDR1 SGHTA, CDR2 FQGNSA. V lost 7 bases, J lost 6 bases, and 10 bases stayed unmatched. The CDR3 runs 14 residues. The full variable domain, rest sourced from reference TRBV7-2 and TRBJ1-2, is GAGVSQSPSNKVTEKGKDVELRCDPISGHTALYWYRQSLGQGLEFLIYFQGNSAPDKSGLPSDRFSAERTGGSVSTLTIQRTQQEDSAVYLCASNIRGQGDGYTFGSGTRLTVV.

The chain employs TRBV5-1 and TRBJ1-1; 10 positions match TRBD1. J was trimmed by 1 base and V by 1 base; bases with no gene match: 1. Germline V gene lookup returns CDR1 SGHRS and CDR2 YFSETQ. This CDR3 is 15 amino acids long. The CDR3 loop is CASSLWTGGNTEAFF. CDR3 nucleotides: TGCGCCAGCAGCTTGTGGACAGGGGGGAACACTGAAGCTTTCTTT. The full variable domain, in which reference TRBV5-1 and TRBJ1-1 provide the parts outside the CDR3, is KAGVTQTPRYLIKTRGQQVTLSCSPISGHRSVSWYQQTPGQGLQFLFEYFSETQRNKGNFPGRFSGRQFSNSRSEMNVSTLELGDSALYLCASSLWTGGNTEAFFGQGTRLTVV.

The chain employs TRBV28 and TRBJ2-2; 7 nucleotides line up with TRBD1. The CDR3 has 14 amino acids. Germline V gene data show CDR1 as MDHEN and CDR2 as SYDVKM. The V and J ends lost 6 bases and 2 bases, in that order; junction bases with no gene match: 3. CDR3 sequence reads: CASRRQGNTGELFF. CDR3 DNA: TGTGCCAGCAGACGACAGGGAAACACCGGGGAGCTGTTTTTT.

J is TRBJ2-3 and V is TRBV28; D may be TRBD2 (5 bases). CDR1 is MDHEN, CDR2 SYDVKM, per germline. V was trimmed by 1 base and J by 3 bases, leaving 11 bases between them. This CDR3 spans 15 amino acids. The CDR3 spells CASSLYYGDTDTQYF. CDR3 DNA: TGTGCCAGCAGTTTATACTACGGGGATACAGATACGCAGTATTTT.

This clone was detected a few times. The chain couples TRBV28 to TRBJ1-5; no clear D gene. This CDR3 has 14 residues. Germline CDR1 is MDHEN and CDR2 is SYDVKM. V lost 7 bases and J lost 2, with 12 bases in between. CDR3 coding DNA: TGTGCCAGCATCCTGGAGGGTGGCAATCAGCCCCAGCATTTT. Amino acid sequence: CASILEGGNQPQHF.

This CDR3 reads CASSRAVESSYEQYF. The CDR3 nucleotides are TGCGCCAGCAGCCGAGCCGTCGAGAGCTCCTACGAGCAGTACTTC. V and J are TRBV4-3 and TRBJ2-7; the D is unclear. The CDR3 has 15 amino acids. V gave up 4 bases and J gave up 0 bases, with 13 bases separating them. The germline V gene encodes CDR1 LGHNA and CDR2 YSLEER.

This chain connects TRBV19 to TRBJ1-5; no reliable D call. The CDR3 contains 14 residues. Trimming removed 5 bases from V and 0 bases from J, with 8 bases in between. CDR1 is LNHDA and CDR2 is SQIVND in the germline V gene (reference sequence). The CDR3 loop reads CASSSEGSNQPQHF. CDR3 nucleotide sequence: TGTGCCAGTAGTTCAGAGGGTAGCAATCAGCCCCAGCATTTT.

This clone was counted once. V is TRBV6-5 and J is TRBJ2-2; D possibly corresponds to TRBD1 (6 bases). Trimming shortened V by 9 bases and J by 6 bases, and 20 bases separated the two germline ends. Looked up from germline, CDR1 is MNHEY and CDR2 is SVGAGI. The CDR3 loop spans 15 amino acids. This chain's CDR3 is CASAGAMFRAGELFF. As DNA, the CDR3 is TGTGCCAGTGCAGGGGCGATGTTTCGGGCCGGGGAGCTGTTTTTT.

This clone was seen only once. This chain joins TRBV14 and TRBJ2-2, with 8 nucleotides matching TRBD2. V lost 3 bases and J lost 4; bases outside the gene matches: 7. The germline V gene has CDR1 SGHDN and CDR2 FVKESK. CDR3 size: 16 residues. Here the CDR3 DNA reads TGTGCCAGCAGCCAGCACCTAGCGGGTCCCACCGGGGAGCTGTTTTTT. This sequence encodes CASSQHLAGPTGELFF.

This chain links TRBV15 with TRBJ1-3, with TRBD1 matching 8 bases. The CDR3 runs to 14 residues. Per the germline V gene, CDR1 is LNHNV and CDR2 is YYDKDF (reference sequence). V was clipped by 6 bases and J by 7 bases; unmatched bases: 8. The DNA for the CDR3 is TGTGCCACCAGGGTGACAGGGGCAATGAACACCATATATTTT. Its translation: CATRVTGAMNTIYF.

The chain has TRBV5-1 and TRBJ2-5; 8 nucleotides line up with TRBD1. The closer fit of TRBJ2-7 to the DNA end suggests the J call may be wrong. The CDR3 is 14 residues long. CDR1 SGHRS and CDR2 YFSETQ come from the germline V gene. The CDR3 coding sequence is TGCGCCAGCAGCACGGACAGGGTCGACTACGAGCAGTACTTC. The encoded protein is CASSTDRVDYEQYF.

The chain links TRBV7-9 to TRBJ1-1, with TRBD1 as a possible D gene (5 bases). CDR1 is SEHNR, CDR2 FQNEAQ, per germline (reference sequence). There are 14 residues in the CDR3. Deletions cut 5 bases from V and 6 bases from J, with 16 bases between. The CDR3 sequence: CASSPDITSAEAFF. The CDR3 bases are TGTGCCAGCAGCCCGGACATCACCTCAGCTGAAGCTTTCTTT. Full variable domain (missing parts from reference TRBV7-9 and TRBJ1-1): DTGVSQNPRHKITKRGQNVTFRCDPISEHNRLYWYRQTLGQGPEFLTYFQNEAQLEKSRLLSDRFSAERPKGSFSTLEIQRTEQGDSAMYLCASSPDITSAEAFFGQGTRLTVV.

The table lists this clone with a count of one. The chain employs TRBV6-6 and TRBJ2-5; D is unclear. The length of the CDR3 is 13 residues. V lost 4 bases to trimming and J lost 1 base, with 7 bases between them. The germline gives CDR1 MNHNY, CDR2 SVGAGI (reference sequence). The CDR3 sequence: CASSFLSQETQYF. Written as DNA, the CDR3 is TGTGCCAGCAGTTTTCTCAGCCAAGAGACCCAGTACTTC.

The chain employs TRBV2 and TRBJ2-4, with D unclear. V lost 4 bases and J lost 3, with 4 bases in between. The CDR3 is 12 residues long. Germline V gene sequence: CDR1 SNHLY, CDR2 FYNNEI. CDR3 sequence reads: CASSVGKNIQYF. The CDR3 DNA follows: TGTGCCAGCAGTGTCGGCAAAAACATTCAGTACTTC.

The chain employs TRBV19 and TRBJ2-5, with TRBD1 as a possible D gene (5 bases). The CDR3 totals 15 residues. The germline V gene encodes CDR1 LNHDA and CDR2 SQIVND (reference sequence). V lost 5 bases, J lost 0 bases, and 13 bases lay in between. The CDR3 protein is CASSLDSDYQETQYF. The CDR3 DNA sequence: TGTGCCAGTAGTCTCGACAGCGACTACCAAGAGACCCAGTACTTC. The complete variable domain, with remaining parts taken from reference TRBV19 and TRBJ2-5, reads DGGITQSPKYLFRKEGQNVTLSCEQNLNHDAMYWYRQDPGQGLRLIYYSQIVNDFQKGDIAEGYSVSREKKESFPLTVTSAQKNPTAFYLCASSLDSDYQETQYFGPGTRLLVL.

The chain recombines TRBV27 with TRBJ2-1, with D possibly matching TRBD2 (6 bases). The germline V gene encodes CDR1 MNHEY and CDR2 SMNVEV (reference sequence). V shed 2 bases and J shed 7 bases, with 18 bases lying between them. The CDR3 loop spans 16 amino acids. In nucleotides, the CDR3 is TGTGCCAGCAGTTTAAGGCGGGACTCTAGTAGGAATGAGCAGTTCTTC. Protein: CASSLRRDSSRNEQFF.

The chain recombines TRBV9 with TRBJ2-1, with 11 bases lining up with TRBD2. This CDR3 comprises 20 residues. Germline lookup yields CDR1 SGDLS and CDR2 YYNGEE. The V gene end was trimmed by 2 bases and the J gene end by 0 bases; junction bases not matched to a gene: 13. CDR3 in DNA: TGTGCCAGCAGCGTCCTGGGACTAGCGGCGCTCCAACCCTCCTACAATGAGCAGTTCTTC. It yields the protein CASSVLGLAALQPSYNEQFF.

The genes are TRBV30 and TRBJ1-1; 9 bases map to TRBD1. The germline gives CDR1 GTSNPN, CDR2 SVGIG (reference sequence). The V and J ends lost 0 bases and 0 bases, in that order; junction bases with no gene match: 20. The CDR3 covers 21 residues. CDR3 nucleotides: TGTGCCTGGAGTGTAGGGTTAAGGGACAGGGAAAATTTCAGTATGAACACTGAAGCTTTCTTT. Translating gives CAWSVGLRDRENFSMNTEAFF.

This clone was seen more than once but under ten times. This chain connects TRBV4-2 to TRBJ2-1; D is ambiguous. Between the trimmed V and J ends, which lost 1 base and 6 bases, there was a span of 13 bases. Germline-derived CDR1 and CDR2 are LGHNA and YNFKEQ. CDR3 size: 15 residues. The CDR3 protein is CASSQVRLDLNEQFF. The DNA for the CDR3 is TGTGCCAGCAGCCAAGTAAGACTGGATCTCAATGAGCAGTTCTTC.

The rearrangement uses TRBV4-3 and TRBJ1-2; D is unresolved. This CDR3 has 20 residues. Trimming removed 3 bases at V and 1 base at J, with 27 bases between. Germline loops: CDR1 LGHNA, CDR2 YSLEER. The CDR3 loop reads CASSQRFTTEGAEINYGYTF. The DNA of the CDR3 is TGCGCCAGCAGCCAGCGATTTACCACAGAAGGCGCCGAAATTAACTATGGCTACACCTTC.

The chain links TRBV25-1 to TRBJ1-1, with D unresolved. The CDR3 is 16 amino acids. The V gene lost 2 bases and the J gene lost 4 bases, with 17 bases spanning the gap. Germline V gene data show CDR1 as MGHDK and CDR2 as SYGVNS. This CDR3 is CASSESPIWSGTEAFF. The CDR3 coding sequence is TGTGCCAGCAGTGAAAGTCCTATATGGTCTGGCACTGAAGCTTTCTTT.